The rows below give T cell receptor beta chains drawn from one sample of a study of T cells after yellow fever vaccination. TCRdb recomputed calls from the 5' RACE reads with MiXCR, one row per CDR3 protein. The profile shows about 300,000 distinct CDR3 sequences, approximately 10% of them singletons. This sample comprised CD4+ T cells sorted from PBMCs, obtained 5 days after the yellow fever booster vaccination. The receptors derive from a man aged 18 to 35 who received the YFV17D yellow fever vaccine. The CDR3 runs from the conserved cysteine through the conserved F or W. Each record gives: D gene, clone size, V gene, J gene, CDR3 protein, CDR3 DNA. A D gene is named only where the DNA matches it firmly. Part of the rows lack a size; the others show once, few, many or a class for expanded clones.

>-|-|TRBV6-2/TRBV6-3|TRBJ2-2
CASSPPRRLYTGELFF
TGTGCCAGCAGCCCGCCTCGCAGGTTGTACACCGGGGAGCTGTTTTTT
>TRBD1|-|TRBV29-1|TRBJ2-2
CSVNGQGNTGELFF
TGCAGCGTTAACGGACAGGGGAACACCGGGGAGCTGTTTTTT
>TRBD2|-|TRBV6-4|TRBJ2-3
CASSDGPAGADTQYF
TGTGCCAGCAGTGACGGTCCAGCGGGGGCGGATACGCAGTATTTT
>-|few|TRBV12-5|TRBJ2-1
CASGSSLAANEQFF
TGTGCTAGTGGTTCGTCACTGGCGGCGAATGAGCAGTTCTTC
>-|-|TRBV6-2/TRBV6-3|TRBJ1-5
CASRQGQPQHF
TGTGCCAGCAGGCAGGGACAGCCCCAGCATTTT
>TRBD1|-|TRBV6-6|TRBJ2-2
CASSTGGHGELFF
TGTGCCAGCAGCACAGGGGGCCACGGGGAGCTGTTTTTT
>TRBD2|many|TRBV5-1|TRBJ2-1
CASRYSGGPGDEQFF
TGCGCCAGCAGATATAGCGGGGGGCCTGGGGATGAGCAGTTCTTC
>-|-|TRBV4-3|TRBJ1-6
CASSQEGQGKTPLHF
TGCGCCAGCAGCCAAGAAGGGCAGGGGAAGACACCCCTCCACTTT
>-|few|TRBV9|TRBJ1-5
CASSVDGNSNQPQHF
TGTGCCAGCAGCGTAGACGGCAATAGCAATCAGCCCCAGCATTTT
>-|-|TRBV15|TRBJ2-5
CATSILQGRETQYF
TGTGCCACCAGCATTCTACAGGGTAGGGAGACCCAGTACTTC
>-|many|TRBV6-1|TRBJ1-3
CASSEQGGNTIYF
TGTGCCAGCAGTGAACAGGGTGGAAACACCATATATTTT
>-|many|TRBV18|TRBJ1-6
CASSPGLDSPLHF
TGTGCCAGCTCACCCGGGCTAGATTCACCCCTCCACTTT
>-|-|TRBV20-1|TRBJ2-7
CSAPRGGSQNEQYF
TGCAGTGCTCCTCGTGGGGGTTCCCAGAACGAGCAGTACTTC
>-|-|TRBV12-3/TRBV12-4|TRBJ1-1
CASSRTPSLPEAFF
TGTGCCAGCAGTCGAACCCCTAGTCTTCCTGAAGCTTTCTTT
>-|few|TRBV5-1|TRBJ1-3
CASSLAGTFSGNTIYF
TGCGCCAGCAGCTTGGCGGGAACCTTCTCTGGAAACACCATATATTTT
>TRBD1|few|TRBV3-1|TRBJ2-7
CASSQPGQAYEQYF
TGTGCCAGCAGCCAACCGGGACAGGCCTACGAGCAGTACTTC
>-|few|TRBV19|TRBJ2-5
CASSPPEGRDLETQYF
TGTGCCAGTAGTCCCCCCGAGGGGCGGGATCTGGAGACCCAGTACTTC
>-|few|TRBV5-1|TRBJ2-3
CASGEIRADTQYF
TGCGCCAGCGGGGAGATCAGGGCAGATACGCAGTATTTT
>-|-|TRBV5-1|TRBJ2-7
CASRTFSDSTYEQYF
TGCGCCAGCAGGACCTTTTCGGACTCCACCTACGAGCAGTACTTC
>-|-|TRBV11-2|TRBJ2-2
CASRWMRQKNTGELVF
TGTGCCAGCAGATGGATGAGACAGAAGAACACCGGGGAGCTGGTTTTT
>-|many|TRBV12-3/TRBV12-4|TRBJ1-5
CASSHDVQASNQPQHF
TGTGCCAGCAGCCATGACGTTCAGGCTAGCAATCAGCCCCAGCATTTT
>-|-|TRBV7-3|TRBJ2-7
CASSLRGADEQYF
TGTGCCAGCAGCTTACGGGGGGCCGACGAGCAGTACTTC
>TRBD1|few|TRBV5-1|TRBJ2-7
CASRLSGQGNSEQYF
TGCGCCAGCAGACTATCCGGACAGGGTAACTCCGAGCAGTACTTC
>TRBD2|-|TRBV5-1|TRBJ2-5
CASSLRPAGGETQYF
TGCGCCAGCAGCTTGCGTCCAGCGGGGGGAGAGACCCAGTACTTC
>-|-|TRBV12-3/TRBV12-4|TRBJ2-5
CASSPPGNEETQYF
TGTGCCAGCAGTCCACCGGGAAACGAAGAGACCCAGTACTTC
>-|-|TRBV5-4|TRBJ2-5
CASSLVREQETQYF
TGTGCCAGCAGCTTGGTCAGGGAACAAGAGACCCAGTACTTC
>-|-|TRBV5-1|TRBJ1-6
CASSLAVLKFGSPLHF
TGCGCCAGCAGCTTGGCAGTTTTGAAGTTTGGATCACCCCTCCACTTT
>TRBD1|-|TRBV9|TRBJ1-1
CASSVAITGGNTEAFF
TGTGCCAGCAGCGTAGCTATTACAGGGGGAAACACTGAAGCTTTCTTT
>TRBD2|once|TRBV4-3|TRBJ2-3
CASSREAGGHPDTQYF
TGCGCCAGCAGCCGAGAAGCGGGGGGGCATCCAGATACGCAGTATTTT
>-|many|TRBV11-2|TRBJ2-3
CASSLASPKDTQYF
TGTGCCAGCAGCTTAGCGTCGCCTAAAGATACGCAGTATTTT
>-|few|TRBV5-1|TRBJ2-7
CASSFNGNNYEQYF
TGCGCCAGCAGCTTCAATGGTAACAACTACGAGCAGTACTTC
>-|few|TRBV18|TRBJ1-1
CASSPGRTIQNTEAFF
TGTGCCAGCTCACCGGGCCGGACCATTCAGAACACTGAAGCTTTCTTT
>TRBD2|few|TRBV2|TRBJ2-3
CASSDEGLEYTDTQYF
TGTGCCAGCAGCGATGAGGGACTAGAATACACAGATACGCAGTATTTT
>-|many|TRBV12-3/TRBV12-4|TRBJ2-7
CASSSAYGYYEQYF
TGTGCCAGCAGTTCCGCCTATGGGTACTACGAGCAGTACTTC
>TRBD1|-|TRBV10-3|TRBJ2-2
CALGQGAGGELFF
TGTGCCCTTGGACAGGGGGCTGGCGGGGAGCTGTTTTTT
>-|once|TRBV7-2|TRBJ1-1
CASSLYGLNTEAFF
TGTGCCAGCAGCTTGTACGGACTAAACACTGAAGCTTTCTTT
>-|few|TRBV19|TRBJ2-2
CATDGPRGTGELFF
TGTGCCACCGACGGACCCCGCGGCACCGGGGAGCTGTTTTTT
>-|few|TRBV12-3/TRBV12-4|TRBJ2-1
CASTSHGRNEQFF
TGTGCCAGCACCTCACACGGAAGGAATGAGCAGTTCTTC
>-|few|TRBV19|TRBJ2-1
CANSIGDNEQFF
TGTGCCAATAGTATAGGTGACAATGAGCAGTTCTTC
>-|-|TRBV4-2|TRBJ1-5
CASSPGQNNQPQHF
TGTGCCAGCAGCCCAGGACAGAACAATCAGCCCCAGCATTTT
>-|few|TRBV6-6|TRBJ2-7
CASSRDIRAYEQYF
TGTGCCAGCAGTCGGGACATACGGGCCTACGAGCAGTACTTC
>TRBD1|few|TRBV5-1|TRBJ1-4
CASRATGGREKLFF
TGCGCCAGCCGGGCGACAGGGGGACGTGAAAAACTGTTTTTT
>-|-|TRBV5-1|TRBJ1-4
CASSLEPTRGTNEKLFF
TGCGCCAGCAGCTTGGAACCGACCCGGGGAACTAATGAAAAACTGTTTTTT
>TRBD2|-|TRBV7-2|TRBJ2-2
CASSLAPAGSTGELFF
TGTGCCAGCAGCTTAGCGCCAGCGGGGTCCACCGGGGAGCTGTTTTTT
>-|-|TRBV12-2|TRBJ2-1
CASRPDINNEQFF
TGTGCAAGTCGCCCCGACATTAACAATGAGCAGTTCTTC